The text below deals with one TCR beta chain. The data are from a study of cytomegalovirus exposure and HLA in healthy donors. As for the study in general: The 130 or so validation repertoires, a later analysis reported, used the same platform as the 550 to 700 repertoires from the first cohort.

V shed 1 base and J shed 2 bases, with 18 bases lying between them. From germline, CDR1 is SGHVS and CDR2 FQNEAQ. The length of the CDR3 is 19 residues. The data were produced by immunoSEQ multiplex PCR, yet TCRdb's version contains in-frame clones alone and is incomplete. The table shows roughly 120,000 clones, with approximately 88% occurring only once. The rearrangement uses TRBV7-8 and TRBJ2-6; a possible D gene is TRBD2 (5 bases). This receptor was obtained from a man aged 18-30 years in good health and CMV-seronegative. The specimen sequenced was PBMCs. The CDR3 reads CASSLVGLDFRTGANVLTF. The CDR3 nucleotides read TGTGCCAGCAGCTTAGTCGGACTTGATTTCCGAACTGGGGCCAACGTCCTGACTTTC. The full variable domain, completed using reference TRBV7-8 and TRBJ2-6, is GAGVSQSPRYKVAKRGQDVALRCDPISGHVSLFWYQQALGQGPEFLTYFQNEAQLDKSGLPSDRFFAERPEGSVSTLKIQRTQQEDSAVYLCASSLVGLDFRTGANVLTFGAGSRLTVL.